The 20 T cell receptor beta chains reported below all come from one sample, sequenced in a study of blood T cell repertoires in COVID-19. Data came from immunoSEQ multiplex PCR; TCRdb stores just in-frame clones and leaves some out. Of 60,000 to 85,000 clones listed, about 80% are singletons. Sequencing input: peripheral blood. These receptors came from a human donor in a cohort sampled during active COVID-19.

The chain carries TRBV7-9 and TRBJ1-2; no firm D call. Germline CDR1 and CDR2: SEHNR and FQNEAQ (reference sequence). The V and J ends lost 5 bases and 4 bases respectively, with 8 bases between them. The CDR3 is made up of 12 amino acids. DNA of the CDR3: TGTGCCAGCAGCCCCGGACTCTATGGCTACACCTTC. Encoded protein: CASSPGLYGYTF.

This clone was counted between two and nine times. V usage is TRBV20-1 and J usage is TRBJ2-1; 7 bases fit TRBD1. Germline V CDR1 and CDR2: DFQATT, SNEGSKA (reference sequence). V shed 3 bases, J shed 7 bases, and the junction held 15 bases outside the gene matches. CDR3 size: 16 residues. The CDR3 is CSASPPRGGKGNEQFF. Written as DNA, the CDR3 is TGCAGTGCTAGTCCCCCGCGAGGGGGCAAGGGGAATGAGCAGTTCTTC.

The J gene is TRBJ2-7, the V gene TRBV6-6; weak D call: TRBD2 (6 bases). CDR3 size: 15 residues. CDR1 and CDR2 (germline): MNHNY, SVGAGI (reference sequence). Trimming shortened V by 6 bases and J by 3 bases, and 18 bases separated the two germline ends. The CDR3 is CASRKGGGENYEQYV. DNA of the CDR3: TGTGCCAGCAGAAAGGGCGGCGGGGAAAACTACGAGCAGTACGTC.

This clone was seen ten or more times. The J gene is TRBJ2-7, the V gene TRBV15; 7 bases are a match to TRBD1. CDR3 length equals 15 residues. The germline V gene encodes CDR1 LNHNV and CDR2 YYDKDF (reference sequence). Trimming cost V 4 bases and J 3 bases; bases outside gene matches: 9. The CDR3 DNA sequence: TGTGCCACCAGCAAAAACAGGGGCTCCTACTACGAGCAGTACTTC. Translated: CATSKNRGSYYEQYF.

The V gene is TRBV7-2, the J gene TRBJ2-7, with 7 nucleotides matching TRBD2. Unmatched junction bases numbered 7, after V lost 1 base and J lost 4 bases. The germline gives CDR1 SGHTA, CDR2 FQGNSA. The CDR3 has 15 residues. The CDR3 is CASSLEPLAVYEQYF. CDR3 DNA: TGTGCCAGCAGCTTAGAACCCCTAGCGGTATACGAGCAGTACTTC.

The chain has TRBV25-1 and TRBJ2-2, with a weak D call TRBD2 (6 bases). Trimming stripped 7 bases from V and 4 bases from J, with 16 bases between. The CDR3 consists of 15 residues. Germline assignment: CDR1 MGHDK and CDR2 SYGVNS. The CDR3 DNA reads TGTGCCAGCACCCTTAGCGGTTCTTCCACCGGGGAGCTGTTTTTT. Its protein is CASTLSGSSTGELFF. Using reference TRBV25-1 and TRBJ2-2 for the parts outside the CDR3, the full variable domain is EADIYQTPRYLVIGTGKKITLECSQTMGHDKMYWYQQDPGMELHLIHYSYGVNSTEKGDLSSESTVSRIRTEHFPLTLESARPSHTSQYLCASTLSGSSTGELFFGEGSRLTVL.

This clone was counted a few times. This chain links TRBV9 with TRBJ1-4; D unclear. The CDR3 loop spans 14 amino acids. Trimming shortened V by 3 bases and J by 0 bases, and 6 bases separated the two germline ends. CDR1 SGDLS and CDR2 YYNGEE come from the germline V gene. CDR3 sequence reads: CASSATATNEKLFF. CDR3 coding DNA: TGTGCCAGCAGCGCAACTGCAACTAATGAAAAACTGTTTTTT.

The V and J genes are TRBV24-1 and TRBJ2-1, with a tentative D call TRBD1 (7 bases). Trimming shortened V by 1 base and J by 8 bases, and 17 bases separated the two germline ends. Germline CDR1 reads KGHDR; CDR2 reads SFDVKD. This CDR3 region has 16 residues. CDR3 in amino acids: CATSDFSAQGGHEQFF. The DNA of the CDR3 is TGTGCCACCAGTGATTTTAGTGCTCAGGGGGGCCATGAGCAGTTCTTC.

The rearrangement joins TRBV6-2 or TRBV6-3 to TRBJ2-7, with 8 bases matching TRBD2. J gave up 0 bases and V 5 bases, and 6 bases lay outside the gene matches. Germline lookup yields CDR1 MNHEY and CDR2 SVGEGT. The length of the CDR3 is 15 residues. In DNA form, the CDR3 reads TGTGCCAGCAGTGGGGTTAGCGGGGCCTCCTACGAGCAGTACGTC. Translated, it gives CASSGVSGASYEQYV.

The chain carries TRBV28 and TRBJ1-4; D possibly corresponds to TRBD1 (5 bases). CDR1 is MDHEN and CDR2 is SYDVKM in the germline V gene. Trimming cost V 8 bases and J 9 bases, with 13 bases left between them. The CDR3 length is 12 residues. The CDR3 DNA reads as TGTGCCAGCGGTCGGACATCTCAAAAACTGTTTTTT. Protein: CASGRTSQKLFF.

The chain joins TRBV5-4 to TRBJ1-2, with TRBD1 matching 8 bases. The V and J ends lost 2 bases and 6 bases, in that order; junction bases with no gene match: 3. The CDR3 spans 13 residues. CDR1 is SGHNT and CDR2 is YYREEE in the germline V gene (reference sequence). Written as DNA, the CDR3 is TGTGCCAGCAGCTTTGGACAGGGAAATGGCTACACCTTC. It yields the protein CASSFGQGNGYTF.

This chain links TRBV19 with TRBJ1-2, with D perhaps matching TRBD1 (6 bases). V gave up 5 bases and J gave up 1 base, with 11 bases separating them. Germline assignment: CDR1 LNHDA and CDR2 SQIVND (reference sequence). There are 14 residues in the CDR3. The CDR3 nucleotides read TGTGCCAGTAGTCAGGGACATATTAACTATGGCTACACCTTC. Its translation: CASSQGHINYGYTF.

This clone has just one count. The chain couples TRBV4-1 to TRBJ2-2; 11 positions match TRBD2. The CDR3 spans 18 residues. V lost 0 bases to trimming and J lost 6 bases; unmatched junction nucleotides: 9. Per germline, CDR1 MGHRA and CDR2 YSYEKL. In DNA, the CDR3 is TGCGCCAGCAGCCAAGAGTCGGTAGCGGGGGGGCCCGCCGGGGAGCTGTTTTTT. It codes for CASSQESVAGGPAGELFF.

CDR3 nucleotide sequence: TGCAGCGTTGGGGGACAGATGAACACTGAAGCTTTCTTT. This encodes CSVGGQMNTEAFF. The J gene is TRBJ1-1, the V gene TRBV29-1; 7 bases align to TRBD1. The V gene's germline CDR1 is SQVTM and CDR2 ANQGSEA. This CDR3 is 13 amino acids long. Trimming removed 4 bases from V and 0 bases from J; junction bases left unmatched: 2.

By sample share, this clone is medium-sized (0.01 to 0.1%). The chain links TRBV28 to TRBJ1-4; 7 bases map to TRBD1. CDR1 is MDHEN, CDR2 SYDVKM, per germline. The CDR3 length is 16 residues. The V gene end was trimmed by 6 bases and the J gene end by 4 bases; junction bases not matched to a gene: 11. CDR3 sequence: CASSPRQGRINEKLFF. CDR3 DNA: TGTGCCAGCAGCCCCCGACAGGGACGGATTAATGAAAAACTGTTTTTT. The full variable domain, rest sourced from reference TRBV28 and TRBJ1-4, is DVKVTQSSRYLVKRTGEKVFLECVQDMDHENMFWYRQDPGLGLRLIYFSYDVKMKEKGDIPEGYSVSREKKERFSLILESASTNQTSMYLCASSPRQGRINEKLFFGSGTQLSVL.

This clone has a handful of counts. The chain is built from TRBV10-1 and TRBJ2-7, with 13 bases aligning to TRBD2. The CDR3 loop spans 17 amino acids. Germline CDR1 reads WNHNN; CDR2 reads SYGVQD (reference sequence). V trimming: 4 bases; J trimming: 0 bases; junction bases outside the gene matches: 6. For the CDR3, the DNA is TGCGCCAGCAGTGTGGGACTAGCGGGACGTTTCTCCTACGAGCAGTACGTC. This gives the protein CASSVGLAGRFSYEQYV.

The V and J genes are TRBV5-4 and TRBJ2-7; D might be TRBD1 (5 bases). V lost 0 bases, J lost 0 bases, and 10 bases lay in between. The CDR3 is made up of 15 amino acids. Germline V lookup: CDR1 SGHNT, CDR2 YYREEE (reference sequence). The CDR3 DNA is TGTGCCAGCAGCTTGGGGGTAGGGGTCTCCTACGAGCAGTACTTC. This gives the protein CASSLGVGVSYEQYF.

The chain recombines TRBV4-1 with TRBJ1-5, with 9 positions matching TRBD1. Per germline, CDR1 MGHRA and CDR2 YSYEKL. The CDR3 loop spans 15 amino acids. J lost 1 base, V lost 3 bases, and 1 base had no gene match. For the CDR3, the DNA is TGCGCCAGCAGCCAGACAGGGGGAAGCAATCAGCCCCAGCATTTT. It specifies CASSQTGGSNQPQHF.

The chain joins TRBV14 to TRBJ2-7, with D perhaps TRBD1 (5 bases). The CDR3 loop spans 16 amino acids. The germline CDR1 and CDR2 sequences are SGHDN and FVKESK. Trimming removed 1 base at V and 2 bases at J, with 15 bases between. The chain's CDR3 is CASSQGVSRAAYEQYF. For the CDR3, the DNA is TGTGCCAGCAGCCAAGGGGTGTCCAGGGCCGCCTACGAGCAGTACTTC.

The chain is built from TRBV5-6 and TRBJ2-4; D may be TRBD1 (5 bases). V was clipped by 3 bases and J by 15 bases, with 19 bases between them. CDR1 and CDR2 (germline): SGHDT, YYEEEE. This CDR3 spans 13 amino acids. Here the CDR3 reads CASSWGTGQGPYF. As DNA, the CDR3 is TGTGCCAGCAGCTGGGGAACCGGGCAGGGTCCGTACTTC.